One sample yielded the 17 T cell receptor beta chains listed below, sequenced in a study of blood T cell repertoires in COVID-19. TCRdb keeps only in-frame clones here, not all; method: immunoSEQ multiplex PCR. Among about half a million clones, 70% to 90% were seen once, and the ten largest hold around 7.9%. The sample taken for sequencing was PBMCs or T cells enriched from blood (not recorded which). The receptors stem from a woman aged 55-70 years who had recovered from COVID-19.

The rearrangement joins TRBV10-2 to TRBJ1-2, with D perhaps TRBD1 (5 bases). This CDR3 has 12 residues. Trimming removed 7 bases from V and 8 bases from J, with 14 bases in between. The germline V gene has CDR1 WSHSY and CDR2 SAAADI. DNA of the CDR3: TGCGCCAGCACCCGGGGGTTTCGAGGCTACACCTTC. This translates into CASTRGFRGYTF.

The chain is built from TRBV2 and TRBJ1-3, with TRBD1 matching 8 bases. Trimming cost V 6 bases and J 4 bases; bases outside gene matches: 8. The CDR3 runs 15 residues. CDR1 and CDR2 from the germline V gene are SNHLY and FYNNEI. The CDR3: CASRETGVIGNTIYF. CDR3 nucleotide sequence: TGTGCCAGCAGGGAGACAGGGGTAATCGGAAACACCATATATTTT.

CDR3 protein: CASSFGYDNQPQHF. The CDR3 DNA reads TGTGCCAGCAGTTTCGGGTATGACAATCAGCCCCAGCATTTT. The gene calls are TRBV27 and TRBJ1-5; D unclear. Germline CDR1 is MNHEY and CDR2 is SMNVEV (reference sequence). With 3 bases removed from V and 3 bases from J, the gap between germline ends came to 9 bases. This CDR3 comprises 14 residues.

The rearrangement uses TRBV3-1 (or the pseudogene TRBV3-2) and TRBJ1-2; 7 nucleotides line up with TRBD1. CDR1 is LGHDT and CDR2 is YNNKEL in the germline V gene (reference sequence). J was trimmed by 0 bases and V by 5 bases; bases with no gene match: 12. The CDR3 runs to 17 residues. CDR3 amino acids: CASSSRYTGASNYGYTF. The CDR3 nucleotides read TGTGCCAGCAGCTCCCGATATACAGGGGCCTCTAACTATGGCTACACCTTC.

This chain links TRBV19 with TRBJ1-5, with 11 bases fitting TRBD1. The CDR3 is 17 residues long. Trimming removed 4 bases from V and 7 bases from J; junction bases left unmatched: 12. Germline V gene lookup returns CDR1 LNHDA and CDR2 SQIVND (reference sequence). The CDR3 protein is CASSRRTGGAVGQPQHF. CDR3 DNA sequence: TGTGCCAGTAGTAGACGGACAGGGGGCGCGGTGGGACAGCCCCAGCATTTT.

The rearrangement uses TRBV5-4 and TRBJ1-5, with 8 bases matching TRBD1. Germline trimming cut 4 bases from V and 6 bases from J; bases unmatched to any gene: 9. The CDR3 sequence is 15 residues long. Germline-derived CDR1 and CDR2 are SGHNT and YYREEE (reference sequence). The DNA of the CDR3 is TGTGCCAGCAGCCCCGGGACAGGAGGCCTTCAGCCCCAGCATTTT. This sequence encodes CASSPGTGGLQPQHF. Variable domain in full (rest from reference TRBV5-4 and TRBJ1-5): ETGVTQSPTHLIKTRGQQVTLRCSSQSGHNTVSWYQQALGQGPQFIFQYYREEENGRGNFPPRFSGLQFPNYSSELNVNALELDDSALYLCASSPGTGGLQPQHFGDGTRLSIL.

This rearrangement joins TRBV5-8 to TRBJ2-1, with a weak D call TRBD1 (5 bases). The germline V and J ends were trimmed by 0 bases and 4 bases, with 14 bases remaining between them. CDR1 is SGHTS, CDR2 YDEGEE, per germline. This CDR3 has 16 residues. CDR3 protein: CASSLGRGLLYNEQFF. The CDR3 nucleotides are TGTGCCAGCAGCTTGGGTAGGGGCTTACTATACAATGAGCAGTTCTTC.

The chain links TRBV6-5 to TRBJ2-7; 10 bases match TRBD1. The germline CDR1 and CDR2 sequences are MNHEY and SVGAGI. This CDR3 is 14 amino acids long. With V trimmed by 7 bases and J by 3 bases, 6 bases remained unmatched. The chain's CDR3 is CASKKTGGLYEQYF. The CDR3 nucleotides are TGTGCCAGCAAAAAGACAGGGGGCCTCTACGAGCAGTACTTC.

This chain joins TRBV2 and TRBJ1-1, with TRBD1 as a possible D gene (6 bases). CDR1 and CDR2 (germline): SNHLY, FYNNEI. This CDR3 comprises 15 residues. V lost 4 bases and J lost 4, with 16 bases in between. This chain's CDR3 is CASSVRQARGTEAFF. Here the CDR3 DNA reads TGTGCCAGCAGTGTACGACAGGCGAGGGGCACTGAAGCTTTCTTT.

This clone turned up a few times. The CDR3 nucleotides read TGTGCCAGCAGTGCGGAGAATCTCCTTAATTCACCCCTCCACTTT. Protein product: CASSAENLLNSPLHF. The rearrangement joins TRBV2 to TRBJ1-6, with D unclear. Per the germline V gene, CDR1 is SNHLY and CDR2 is FYNNEI. V lost 4 bases and J 6 bases, leaving 13 bases between the germline ends. This CDR3 region has 15 residues.

This clone was observed a single time. Other DNA sequences of this sample code for an identical CDR3. The gene calls are TRBV5-4 and TRBJ2-1; 10 positions agree with TRBD1. CDR3 length equals 15 residues. V trimming: 4 bases; J trimming: 1 base; junction bases outside the gene matches: 2. Germline-derived CDR1 and CDR2 are SGHNT and YYREEE (reference sequence). DNA of the CDR3: TGTGCCAGCAGCCCGGACAGGGGGTCCTACAATGAGCAGTTCTTC. Translation gives CASSPDRGSYNEQFF.

The V and J genes are TRBV15 and TRBJ2-5; 7 positions match TRBD2. This CDR3 comprises 11 residues. V gave up 8 bases and J gave up 5 bases; unmatched junction bases: 2. Germline CDR1 reads LNHNV; CDR2 reads YYDKDF (reference sequence). The CDR3: CATGREETQYF. DNA for the CDR3: TGTGCCACCGGGAGGGAGGAGACCCAGTACTTC. The full variable domain, its missing parts supplied by reference TRBV15 and TRBJ2-5, is DAMVIQNPRYQVTQFGKPVTLSCSQTLNHNVMYWYQQKSSQAPKLLFHYYDKDFNNEADTPDNFQSRRPNTSFCFLDIRSPGLGDTAMYLCATGREETQYFGPGTRLLVL.

The count of this clone is one. V gene TRBV6-1 combines with J gene TRBJ2-7; 12 nucleotides align to TRBD2. The germline CDR1 and CDR2 sequences are MNHNS and SASEGT. The J segment lost 2 bases and the V segment lost 4 bases, leaving 6 bases of the junction unmatched. The CDR3 extends over 16 amino acids. The CDR3 loop is CASSVRTSGVTYEQYV. The CDR3 DNA sequence: TGTGCCAGCAGTGTAAGGACTAGCGGGGTAACCTACGAGCAGTACGTC.

This rearrangement joins TRBV3-1 (or the pseudogene TRBV3-2) to TRBJ2-7; D ambiguous. Germline V lookup: CDR1 LGHDT, CDR2 YNNKEL (reference sequence). The ends were cut back, 0 bases at V and 4 bases at J, with 10 bases in the middle. The CDR3 length is 14 residues. The CDR3 DNA reads TGTGCCAGCAGCCAAGAAAACAGTTTTTACGAGCAGTACTTC. This gives the protein CASSQENSFYEQYF.

V is TRBV3-1 (or the pseudogene TRBV3-2) and J is TRBJ2-7, with 8 bases that match TRBD1. The CDR3 sequence is 14 residues long. V was clipped by 5 bases and J by 3 bases; unmatched bases: 6. Germline values: CDR1 LGHDT, CDR2 YNNKEL (reference sequence). The CDR3: CASSINGQGYEQYF. The CDR3 DNA is TGTGCCAGCAGCATCAATGGACAGGGCTACGAGCAGTACTTC.

The rearrangement uses TRBV5-1 and TRBJ1-4; 8 bases match TRBD1. The germline gives CDR1 SGHRS, CDR2 YFSETQ. V dropped 4 bases and J dropped 8; count of bases not matched to a gene: 7. The CDR3 loop spans 14 amino acids. CDR3 protein: CASSPTGGQEKLFF. The DNA for the CDR3 is TGCGCCAGCAGCCCCACAGGGGGGCAGGAAAAACTGTTTTTT.

The chain uses TRBV29-1 and TRBJ2-1, with D perhaps TRBD2 (5 bases). The CDR3 is made up of 12 amino acids. Trimming shortened V by 4 bases and J by 9 bases, and 13 bases separated the two germline ends. The germline V gene has CDR1 SQVTM and CDR2 ANQGSEA. Here the CDR3 reads CSVGTGLTEQFF. The CDR3 DNA sequence: TGCAGCGTTGGGACGGGGTTAACTGAGCAGTTCTTC.